This T cell receptor (beta chain) emerged from a study of monozygotic twins with inflammatory bowel disease. TCRdb reprocessed the 5' RACE reads and stores each CDR3 protein as one record, lacking DNA. Its table lists around 450,000 distinct CDR3 sequences. The CDR3 totals 13 residues. Germline-derived CDR1 and CDR2 are GTSNPN and SVGIG (reference sequence). Sequenced: blood. This sequence was found in a human donor with ulcerative colitis or Crohn's disease, or a healthy co-twin of an affected twin (not recorded which). The V and J genes are TRBV30 and TRBJ1-5; without DNA, the TCRdb call of TRBD1 cannot be checked. CDR3 region: CAWSADLGVAQHF.